The 21 T cell receptor beta chains below all came from one sample that was sequenced in a study of identical twins. From the 5' RACE reads, TCRdb called clonotypes with MiXCR, one entry per CDR3 protein. The table records fewer than 500,000 distinct CDR3 sequences, around 24% of them present only once. The same data also contributed to another study, on T cells expressing NK-cell markers.

Specimen: CD4+ T cells sorted from blood. These receptor sequences come from a woman aged 18-29 years in good health.

This clonotype came up once. This rearrangement joins TRBV11-3 to TRBJ2-7; D might be TRBD1 or TRBD2, each matching 5 bases. Trimming left V 4 bases short and J 0 bases short, with 13 bases between. The CDR3 has 15 residues. Germline-derived CDR1 and CDR2 are SGHNT and YENEEA. The CDR3 sequence is CASSSGTLSSYEQYF. CDR3 in DNA: TGTGCCAGCAGCTCCGGGACGCTGAGCTCCTACGAGCAGTACTTC.

The chain recombines TRBV3-1 with TRBJ2-3; possibly TRBD1 for D (6 bases). V was trimmed by 4 bases and J by 1 base, leaving 18 bases between them. The CDR3 extends over 17 amino acids. Germline CDR1 LGHDT, CDR2 YNNKEL (reference sequence). CDR3 protein: CASSPTGTPWGTDTQYF. CDR3 in DNA: TGTGCCAGCAGCCCTACCGGGACACCCTGGGGCACAGATACGCAGTATTTT.

The rearrangement links TRBV9 to TRBJ2-1; TRBD2 agrees at 7 bases. The CDR3 is 16 residues long. J lost 4 bases, V lost 0 bases, and 7 bases had no gene match. CDR1 SGDLS and CDR2 YYNGEE come from the germline V gene. In DNA, the CDR3 is TGTGCCAGCAGCGTAGGGGCTAGCGGTCATTACAATGAGCAGTTCTTC. It encodes CASSVGASGHYNEQFF.

The chain recombines TRBV20-1 with TRBJ2-3, with 7 bases aligning to TRBD1. The trim removed 5 bases at V and 0 bases at J, leaving 5 bases unmatched. Germline CDR1 DFQATT, CDR2 SNEGSKA (reference sequence). The CDR3 runs to 14 residues. The CDR3, as DNA: TGCAGTGCTTTAACAGGGGCTAGCACAGATACGCAGTATTTT. Translation gives CSALTGASTDTQYF.

The chain is built from TRBV5-1 and TRBJ2-5; D is unresolved. This CDR3 has 13 residues. Germline CDR1 reads SGHRS; CDR2 reads YFSETQ. Trimming removed 2 bases at V and 2 bases at J, with 7 bases between. In DNA, the CDR3 is TGCGCCAGCAGCTTTCCGGATCAAGAGACCCAGTACTTC. It codes for CASSFPDQETQYF. The full variable domain, its missing parts supplied by reference TRBV5-1 and TRBJ2-5, is KAGVTQTPRYLIKTRGQQVTLSCSPISGHRSVSWYQQTPGQGLQFLFEYFSETQRNKGNFPGRFSGRQFSNSRSEMNVSTLELGDSALYLCASSFPDQETQYFGPGTRLLVL.

This clonotype came up many times. The rearrangement joins TRBV10-1 to TRBJ2-2; 8 bases agree with TRBD1. CDR1 and CDR2 from the germline V gene are WNHNN and SYGVQD (reference sequence). After removal of 4 bases from V and 3 bases from J, the junction contained 4 bases not matched to a gene. The CDR3 consists of 15 residues. CDR3 residues: CASSGGTGYTGELFF. The CDR3 DNA is TGCGCCAGCAGTGGGGGGACAGGTTACACCGGGGAGCTGTTTTTT.

This clonotype was picked up many times. The rearrangement links TRBV20-1 to TRBJ2-5; TRBD2 matches at 13 bases. The J segment lost 2 bases and the V segment lost 5 bases, leaving 2 bases of the junction unmatched. The CDR3 length is 14 residues. From germline, CDR1 is DFQATT and CDR2 SNEGSKA (reference sequence). The CDR3: CSAQGLAGQETQYF. The CDR3, as DNA: TGCAGTGCTCAGGGACTAGCGGGGCAAGAGACCCAGTACTTC.

This clonotype turned up a few times. The chain employs TRBV7-2 and TRBJ2-7, with D tentatively TRBD2 (6 bases). The CDR3 contains 14 residues. Germline values: CDR1 SGHTA, CDR2 FQGNSA. Deletions cut 3 bases from V and 2 bases from J, with 11 bases between. The CDR3 sequence: CASSLERATYEQYF. The CDR3 nucleotides read TGTGCCAGCAGCTTGGAGCGGGCCACCTACGAGCAGTACTTC.

Only a few counts were recorded for this clonotype. The J gene is TRBJ2-7, the V gene TRBV20-1; TRBD2 matches 7 bases. Germline V gene data show CDR1 as DFQATT and CDR2 as SNEGSKA (reference sequence). V gave up 0 bases and J gave up 7 bases; unmatched junction bases: 6. CDR3 length equals 13 residues. CDR3 sequence (DNA): TGCAGTGCTAGAGAGACGACGGGAGGAGAGCAGTACTTC. Translating it yields CSARETTGGEQYF.

This chain uses TRBV12-3 or TRBV12-4 with TRBJ1-5; D not certain. This CDR3 region has 14 residues. Trimming stripped 4 bases from V and 0 bases from J, with 7 bases between. CDR3 in DNA: TGTGCCAGCAGTTCCAGACTTAGCAATCAGCCCCAGCATTTT. Translated: CASSSRLSNQPQHF.

In this sample, this clonotype turned up a few times. V and J are TRBV10-3 and TRBJ2-1; possibly TRBD2 for D (6 bases). Germline-derived CDR1 and CDR2 are ENHRY and SYGVKD. Between the trimmed V and J ends, which lost 4 bases and 10 bases, there was a span of 20 bases. CDR3 size: 15 residues. The CDR3 DNA follows: TGTGCCATCAGTGTAAGACTAGATGGTACTTCCGAGCAGTTCTTC. It codes for CAISVRLDGTSEQFF.

This clonotype has just a few counts. The chain has TRBV4-3 and TRBJ2-7; D is unresolved. The CDR3 sequence is 14 residues long. Germline CDR1 and CDR2: LGHNA and YSLEER. Trimming took off 1 base at V and 3 bases at J, with 10 bases between the two ends. The CDR3: CASSQGASDYEQYF. The CDR3 region has the DNA TGCGCCAGCAGCCAAGGGGCCAGCGACTACGAGCAGTACTTC.

This clonotype was observed many times. J is TRBJ2-5 and V is TRBV7-2; 7 bases line up with TRBD2. J gave up 4 bases and V 3 bases, and 8 bases lay outside the gene matches. The CDR3 covers 15 residues. The germline CDR1 and CDR2 sequences are SGHTA and FQGNSA. The CDR3 here is CASSFAGGIGETQYF. In nucleotides, the CDR3 is TGTGCCAGCAGCTTTGCCGGGGGGATTGGAGAGACCCAGTACTTC.

This chain uses TRBV27 with TRBJ2-1; perhaps TRBD2 as D (6 bases). The CDR3 sequence is 18 residues long. V was cut by 3 bases and J by 2 bases, with 20 bases left in between. The V gene's germline CDR1 is MNHEY and CDR2 SMNVEV (reference sequence). The CDR3 protein is CASSLFRENVQAYNEQFF. The CDR3 DNA follows: TGTGCCAGCAGTTTGTTTCGGGAGAACGTTCAGGCCTACAATGAGCAGTTCTTC.

This clonotype was counted only a few times. The CDR3 DNA follows: TGTGCCAGCAGCGACGGGGGGGCGGATAGCTCCTACGAGCAGTACTTC. The encoded protein is CASSDGGADSSYEQYF. The V and J genes are TRBV12-3 or TRBV12-4 and TRBJ2-7, with 8 nucleotides matching TRBD2. The length of the CDR3 is 16 residues. Unmatched junction bases numbered 10, after V lost 6 bases and J lost 0 bases.

This clonotype showed up just a few times. V is TRBV6-2 or TRBV6-3 and J is TRBJ2-1; TRBD2 matches at 12 bases. With 2 bases clipped from V and 6 bases from J, the junction kept 14 bases outside the gene matches. The CDR3 is made up of 19 amino acids. Germline V CDR1 and CDR2: MNHEY, SVGEGT. As DNA, the CDR3 is TGTGCCAGCAGTTACAGATACCCCCGGACTAGCGGGAAACGCAATGAGCAGTTCTTC. This sequence encodes CASSYRYPRTSGKRNEQFF.

The V call is TRBV20-1, the J call TRBJ2-3, with 9 positions matching TRBD2. V trimming: 5 bases; J trimming: 2 bases; junction bases outside the gene matches: 5. The CDR3 contains 14 residues. Germline CDR1 and CDR2: DFQATT and SNEGSKA (reference sequence). CDR3: CSAFSGSPTDTQYF. CDR3 nucleotide sequence: TGCAGTGCTTTTAGCGGGAGCCCCACAGATACGCAGTATTTT.

In its sample, this clonotype was seen a few times. Written as DNA, the CDR3 is TGTGCCATCAGTCCCGGGACTAGCGGGCTCCCCGGGCAGTACTTC. Protein: CAISPGTSGLPGQYF. The V and J genes are TRBV10-3 and TRBJ2-7, with 12 bases fitting TRBD2. CDR1 ENHRY and CDR2 SYGVKD come from the germline V gene. Losses at the gene ends were 5 bases for V and 9 bases for J; bases not matched to a gene: 11. This CDR3 has 15 amino acids.

The chain uses TRBV21-1 and TRBJ2-3; the DNA was not used to check the table's D call, TRBD2. TRBV21-1 has pseudogene status. This CDR3 contains 19 residues. The CDR3 spells CASSKEGGYGGPTTDTQYF. CDR3 coding DNA: TGTGCCAGCAGCAAAGAGGGGGGCTACGGGGGGCCTACCACAGATACGCAGTATTTT.

The chain uses TRBV7-2 and TRBJ2-1; no definite D call. Germline CDR1 reads SGHTA; CDR2 reads FQGNSA. This CDR3 is 16 amino acids long. V gave up 2 bases and J gave up 4 bases, with 15 bases separating them. The DNA of the CDR3 is TGTGCCAGCAGCTTATTAGGTGACGGAACATACAATGAGCAGTTCTTC. Translating it yields CASSLLGDGTYNEQFF.

V and J are TRBV7-9 and TRBJ2-2, with D perhaps TRBD1 (5 bases). The V end was cut by 2 bases, the J end by 7 bases, with 8 bases between. The CDR3 extends over 13 amino acids. Germline V gives CDR1 SEHNR, CDR2 FQNEAQ (reference sequence). The CDR3 sequence is CASSLQGYGELFF. The CDR3 DNA follows: TGTGCCAGCAGCTTACAGGGATACGGGGAGCTGTTTTTT.